A single sample gave rise to the 28 T cell receptor beta chains below, sequenced in a study of blood T cell repertoires in COVID-19. The protocol was immunoSEQ multiplex PCR, while the TCRdb copy is restricted to in-frame clones and leaves out a portion. The sample yields about 140,000 clones, over 75% seen once. Sequenced: peripheral blood. Source of these receptors: a man aged 55 to 70 with active or convalescent COVID-19.

This chain connects TRBV6-5 to TRBJ2-7, with TRBD2 identical over 9 bases. CDR3 length equals 16 residues. Trimming at V came to 0 bases and at J to 7 bases, leaving 10 bases not matched to a gene. Germline V gene sequence: CDR1 MNHEY, CDR2 SVGAGI. For the CDR3, the DNA is TGTGCCAGCAGTTACTCTGGGGTAGCGGGAGTTGAGGAGCAGTACTTC. Amino acids: CASSYSGVAGVEEQYF.

The chain joins TRBV7-8 to TRBJ2-7, with TRBD2 matching over 9 bases. V shed 2 bases, J shed 3 bases, and the junction held 5 bases outside the gene matches. The V gene's germline CDR1 is SGHVS and CDR2 FQNEAQ. The CDR3 is 15 residues long. The DNA of the CDR3 is TGTGCCAGCAGCTTACAGGGACTAGCCGTCTACGAGCAGTACTTC. Translated, it gives CASSLQGLAVYEQYF.

The rearrangement uses TRBV9 and TRBJ2-7, with 8 bases matching TRBD1. In germline, CDR1 is SGDLS, CDR2 YYNGEE. This CDR3 has 16 amino acids. V dropped 4 bases and J dropped 3; count of bases not matched to a gene: 12. The CDR3 sequence is CASSPRSGTGNYEQYF. Written as DNA, the CDR3 is TGTGCCAGCAGCCCAAGATCCGGGACAGGTAACTACGAGCAGTACTTC.

The genes are TRBV19 and TRBJ2-6, with 8 bases fitting TRBD1. This CDR3 is built from 16 residues. Germline CDR1 is LNHDA and CDR2 is SQIVND (reference sequence). The J segment lost 0 bases and the V segment lost 2 bases, leaving 0 bases of the junction unmatched. The CDR3: CASSITGGSGANVLTF. CDR3 DNA: TGTGCCAGTAGTATAACAGGGGGCTCTGGGGCCAACGTCCTGACTTTC.

The chain links TRBV30 to TRBJ2-7; D may be TRBD2 (7 bases). In germline, CDR1 is GTSNPN, CDR2 SVGIG (reference sequence). CDR3 length: 19 amino acids. With 2 bases removed from V and 0 bases from J, the gap between germline ends came to 26 bases. Here the CDR3 DNA reads TGTGCCTGGAGTATCCAGAGGGGGGGCCAAAAAAACAGCTCCTACGAGCAGTACTTC. This encodes CAWSIQRGGQKNSSYEQYF.

The J gene is TRBJ2-1, the V gene TRBV7-3; TRBD1 agrees at 8 bases. CDR3 length: 15 amino acids. The V segment lost 6 bases and the J segment 5 bases; nucleotides outside the gene matches: 9. Germline lookup yields CDR1 SGHTA and CDR2 FQGTGA. The CDR3: CASRPSGGANNEQFF. The CDR3 DNA is TGTGCCAGCAGGCCTTCAGGGGGCGCAAACAATGAGCAGTTCTTC.

This chain links TRBV5-1 with TRBJ2-1, with 8 nucleotides matching TRBD2. V gave up 4 bases and J gave up 4 bases; unmatched junction bases: 10. The CDR3 sequence is 16 residues long. The germline CDR1 and CDR2 sequences are SGHRS and YFSETQ. CDR3 DNA: TGCGCCAGCAGCCCCGTTCGACTAGCGAAATACAATGAGCAGTTCTTC. Amino acid sequence: CASSPVRLAKYNEQFF.

J is TRBJ2-5 and V is TRBV3-1 (or the pseudogene TRBV3-2); 11 nucleotides line up with TRBD2. Germline-derived CDR1 and CDR2 are LGHDT and YNNKEL (reference sequence). CDR3 length equals 14 residues. Unmatched junction bases numbered 1, after V lost 4 bases and J lost 3 bases. Written as DNA, the CDR3 is TGTGCCAGCAGCCTACTAGCGGGAGAAGAGACCCAGTACTTC. It codes for CASSLLAGEETQYF.

The chain carries TRBV2 and TRBJ1-6; D is undetermined. The ends were cut back, 3 bases at V and 9 bases at J, with 9 bases in the middle. CDR3 length equals 13 residues. Per germline, CDR1 SNHLY and CDR2 FYNNEI. The CDR3 DNA reads TGTGCCAGCAGTGATTTAAAATTTTCACCCCTCCACTTT. The encoded protein is CASSDLKFSPLHF.

The chain has TRBV13 and TRBJ2-4, with 9 positions matching TRBD1. The CDR3 consists of 16 residues. The V gene end was trimmed by 5 bases and the J gene end by 4 bases; junction bases not matched to a gene: 9. Germline V gene data show CDR1 as PRHDT and CDR2 as FYEKMQ (reference sequence). In nucleotides, the CDR3 is TGTGCCAGCAGCCGATACTCGGACAGGGGAAAAAACATTCAGTACTTC. It translates to CASSRYSDRGKNIQYF. The complete variable domain, with remaining parts taken from reference TRBV13 and TRBJ2-4, reads AAGVIQSPRHLIKEKRETATLKCYPIPRHDTVYWYQQGPGQDPQFLISFYEKMQSDKGSIPDRFSAQQFSDYHSELNMSSLELGDSALYFCASSRYSDRGKNIQYFGAGTRLSVL.

The table lists this clone with a count of one. The chain couples TRBV28 to TRBJ1-5; D is possibly TRBD1 (5 bases). V was trimmed by 2 bases and J by 3 bases, leaving 8 bases between them. Germline V gene sequence: CDR1 MDHEN, CDR2 SYDVKM. The CDR3 is 14 residues long. The CDR3 loop is CASSLPGLNQPQHF. The CDR3 bases are TGTGCCAGCAGTTTACCGGGACTCAATCAGCCCCAGCATTTT.

This chain links TRBV7-9 with TRBJ1-2; a possible D gene is TRBD1 (5 bases). V lost 8 bases and J lost 7, with 14 bases in between. The CDR3 extends over 12 amino acids. CDR1 SEHNR and CDR2 FQNEAQ come from the germline V gene (reference sequence). The CDR3 reads CASGLRDGGYTF. The CDR3 nucleotides are TGTGCCAGCGGACTAAGGGACGGTGGCTACACCTTC.

This sequence joins TRBV3-1 (or the pseudogene TRBV3-2) and TRBJ2-2; 12 bases match TRBD2. CDR1 and CDR2 (germline): LGHDT, YNNKEL (reference sequence). The CDR3 runs to 17 residues. The V segment lost 4 bases and the J segment 5 bases; nucleotides outside the gene matches: 8. This CDR3 is CASSRTLAGGPTGELFF. The CDR3 DNA sequence: TGTGCCAGCAGCCGGACGCTAGCGGGAGGGCCTACCGGGGAGCTGTTTTTT.

V and J are TRBV30 and TRBJ2-2; 7 bases agree with TRBD1. CDR1 and CDR2 from the germline V gene are GTSNPN and SVGIG (reference sequence). The CDR3 totals 14 residues. Trimming cost V 4 bases and J 4 bases; bases outside gene matches: 6. The CDR3 here is CAWNDRAITGELFF. The DNA for the CDR3 is TGTGCCTGGAATGACAGGGCTATCACCGGGGAGCTGTTTTTT.

The chain joins TRBV4-1 to TRBJ2-3; D ambiguous. With 1 base removed from V and 3 bases from J, the gap between germline ends came to 5 bases. The germline CDR1 and CDR2 sequences are MGHRA and YSYEKL. This CDR3 is 13 amino acids long. The CDR3 sequence is CASSQVRTDTQYF. DNA for the CDR3: TGCGCCAGCAGCCAAGTTCGGACAGATACGCAGTATTTT.

The rearrangement links TRBV2 to TRBJ1-2; TRBD1 is a possible D gene (6 bases). Germline values: CDR1 SNHLY, CDR2 FYNNEI. V was pared by 4 bases and J by 7 bases, with 13 bases between. This CDR3 comprises 13 residues. DNA for the CDR3: TGTGCCAGCAGTGTATCACAGGGTACTGGCTACACCTTC. This translates into CASSVSQGTGYTF. Based on the CDR3 plus reference TRBV2 and TRBJ1-2, the full variable domain is EPEVTQTPSHQVTQMGQEVILRCVPISNHLYFYWYRQILGQKVEFLVSFYNNEISEKSEIFDDQFSVERPDGSNFTLKIRSTKLEDSAMYFCASSVSQGTGYTFGSGTRLTVV.

The chain recombines TRBV5-5 with TRBJ1-1, with D perhaps matching TRBD1 (6 bases). Per germline, CDR1 SGHKS and CDR2 YYEKEE (reference sequence). Trimming left V 0 bases short and J 1 base short, with 10 bases between. The length of the CDR3 is 15 residues. The chain's CDR3 is CASSLAAGENTEAFF. The DNA of the CDR3 is TGTGCCAGCAGCTTGGCAGCAGGGGAGAACACTGAAGCTTTCTTT.

The rearrangement joins TRBV30 to TRBJ2-1; 8 bases line up with TRBD2. The CDR3 totals 13 residues. V dropped 5 bases and J dropped 5; count of bases not matched to a gene: 5. Germline CDR1 reads GTSNPN; CDR2 reads SVGIG (reference sequence). The CDR3 reads CAWDPLADNEQFF. CDR3 in DNA: TGTGCCTGGGACCCACTAGCGGACAATGAGCAGTTCTTC.

The chain links TRBV3-1 (or the pseudogene TRBV3-2) to TRBJ2-7; 9 nucleotides line up with TRBD1. Trimming took 7 bases from V and 3 from J; bases not matched to a gene: 10. The CDR3 runs to 15 residues. Germline V gene data show CDR1 as LGHDT and CDR2 as YNNKEL (reference sequence). The CDR3 DNA reads TGTGCCAGCACCACAGGGGGGACAGGGTTCTACGAGCAGTACTTC. Amino acids: CASTTGGTGFYEQYF.

There are a few counts of this clone. The chain joins TRBV7-9 to TRBJ2-7; D possibly corresponds to TRBD2 (5 bases). The CDR3 consists of 14 residues. V was trimmed by 5 bases and J by 4 bases, leaving 15 bases between them. The germline V gene has CDR1 SEHNR and CDR2 FQNEAQ (reference sequence). CDR3 nucleotide sequence: TGTGCCAGCAGCCCTCTGGACGGGATATACGAGCAGTACTTC. It translates to CASSPLDGIYEQYF.

The chain links TRBV9 to TRBJ2-2; 7 bases are a match to TRBD2. The CDR3 spans 16 residues. The germline V gene encodes CDR1 SGDLS and CDR2 YYNGEE. V trimming: 0 bases; J trimming: 2 bases; junction bases outside the gene matches: 4. In nucleotides, the CDR3 is TGTGCCAGCAGCGTAGTGTCTAGCGGAAACACCGGGGAGCTGTTTTTT. Amino acid sequence: CASSVVSSGNTGELFF.

This chain links TRBV12-3 or TRBV12-4 with TRBJ1-2; D not resolved. Trimming took off 5 bases at V and 5 bases at J, with 9 bases between the two ends. This CDR3 has 12 residues. DNA for the CDR3: TGTGCCAGCAGTCTAGGAGCGTATGGCTACACCTTC. Its protein is CASSLGAYGYTF.

The chain combines TRBV2 with TRBJ2-5; D might be TRBD1 (5 bases). CDR1 is SNHLY and CDR2 is FYNNEI in the germline V gene. The length of the CDR3 is 16 residues. Trimming removed 0 bases at V and 0 bases at J, with 11 bases between. The chain's CDR3 is CASSEAFTGNQETQYF. The CDR3 DNA sequence: TGTGCCAGCAGTGAAGCCTTCACAGGAAACCAAGAGACCCAGTACTTC.

The CDR3 DNA follows: TGCGCCAGCAGCCAAACAGACAGGGGTACTTCACCCCTCCACTTT. Amino acid sequence: CASSQTDRGTSPLHF. This chain connects TRBV4-1 to TRBJ1-6, with 8 bases fitting TRBD1. Trimming removed 2 bases from V and 9 bases from J; junction bases left unmatched: 6. Germline lookup yields CDR1 MGHRA and CDR2 YSYEKL. CDR3 length: 15 amino acids.

The chain links TRBV28 to TRBJ1-1, with 9 positions matching TRBD1. V was clipped by 7 bases and J by 7 bases; unmatched bases: 13. The germline gives CDR1 MDHEN, CDR2 SYDVKM. The CDR3 extends over 15 amino acids. Here the CDR3 DNA reads TGTGCCAGCAAGGGGTGGACAACAGGGGGCAATGAAGCTTTCTTT. It encodes CASKGWTTGGNEAFF.

The sample holds one count of this clone. The V call is TRBV28, the J call TRBJ1-5, with TRBD1 as a possible D gene (6 bases). V lost 3 bases and J lost 5, with 14 bases in between. Germline CDR1 reads MDHEN; CDR2 reads SYDVKM. This CDR3 is 15 amino acids long. The CDR3 region has the DNA TGTGCCAGCAGTTTTACAGGGAATGGGGATCAGCCCCAGCATTTT. This sequence encodes CASSFTGNGDQPQHF.

V usage is TRBV5-6 and J usage is TRBJ2-7; 7 nucleotides match TRBD2. This CDR3 spans 15 amino acids. The germline gives CDR1 SGHDT, CDR2 YYEEEE. Trimming at V came to 4 bases and at J to 1 base, leaving 8 bases not matched to a gene. The CDR3 region is CASSRPSGTSYEQYF. In DNA form, the CDR3 reads TGTGCCAGCAGCCGTCCGAGCGGGACTTCCTACGAGCAGTACTTC. Together with reference TRBV5-6 and TRBJ2-7, the CDR3 gives the full variable domain: DAGVTQSPTHLIKTRGQQVTLRCSPKSGHDTVSWYQQALGQGPQFIFQYYEEEERQRGNFPDRFSGHQFPNYSSELNVNALLLGDSALYLCASSRPSGTSYEQYFGPGTRLTVT.

V and J are TRBV28 and TRBJ1-1, with a weak D call TRBD1 (6 bases). Germline CDR1 reads MDHEN; CDR2 reads SYDVKM. The V and J ends lost 6 bases and 0 bases respectively, with 14 bases between them. The CDR3 is 15 residues long. CDR3 sequence: CASSSGGGLNTEAFF. In nucleotides, the CDR3 is TGTGCCAGCAGCTCGGGAGGGGGATTGAACACTGAAGCTTTCTTT.